This T cell receptor beta chain was documented in a study of blood T cell repertoires in COVID-19. Study background: Nucleic acid was either cDNA or gDNA, and it came from T cells, B-cell-depleted T cells, or PBMCs.

J gave up 9 bases and V 3 bases, and 12 bases lay outside the gene matches. The germline CDR1 and CDR2 sequences are SGHRS and YFSETQ. The CDR3 runs to 16 residues. Methods used by the authors: Estimates of nucleated cell counts were drawn from the amplification of reference gene primers. Data came from immunoSEQ multiplex PCR; TCRdb stores just in-frame clones and leaves some out. The V and J calls and clone size come from that table; D and trimming were worked out from the DNA. The data hold over 75,000 clones, with around 88% observed a single time. This sequence joins TRBV5-1 and TRBJ2-1; 10 bases agree with TRBD1. The sequence was obtained from a man aged 45-65 years with COVID-19, enrolled during active disease. What was sequenced was peripheral blood. The CDR3 protein is CASSWTGTGVRGEQFF. CDR3 nucleotide sequence: TGCGCCAGCAGCTGGACCGGGACAGGGGTCAGGGGTGAGCAGTTCTTC.